This record concerns one T cell receptor beta chain sequence. Its target is not known. This record belongs to a study of cytomegalovirus exposure and HLA in healthy donors. Study conclusions and caveats: With high specificity and sensitivity, the classifier reportedly diagnosed cytomegalovirus status. Specific recognition of CMV antigens was confirmed in vitro for a few chains (all CMV-associated). Cytomegalovirus association was assigned to approximately 180 TCR beta chains.

This table comes from immunoSEQ multiplex PCR, and its TCRdb copy is limited to in-frame clones, with some not included. The sample includes some 78,000 clones, about 96% of them seen just once. The sequenced sample consisted of PBMCs. This receptor was taken from a man aged 18 to 30 in good health and CMV-seropositive.

The CDR3 DNA reads as TGCAGCGTTGAACGATTCGGGGGAGCCGCTCGCGAGCAGTACTTC. Protein product: CSVERFGGAAREQYF. The rearrangement joins TRBV29-1 to TRBJ2-7, with D perhaps matching TRBD2 (6 bases). CDR1 is SQVTM, CDR2 ANQGSEA, per germline. The CDR3 extends over 15 amino acids. The V end lost 2 bases, the J end lost 6 bases, and 20 bases lay between the germline ends.